This TCR beta chain was observed in a study of T cell repertoires in cytomegalovirus infection. This clonotype has more than one count but fewer than ten. The CDR3 spans 11 residues. V lost 2 bases and J 10 bases, leaving 8 bases between the germline ends. One entry per CDR3 protein, called by TCRdb with MiXCR from the reads. The sample includes 150,000 to 200,000 distinct CDR3 sequences, approximately 9.7% seen only once; the top ten take about 4.2%. Source material: PBMCs. The chain is built from TRBV12-3 or TRBV12-4 and TRBJ1-1, with a tentative D call TRBD1 (6 bases). This receptor was taken from a human donor in good health (CMV status not recorded). Some clones in this sample may be carry-over from other donors' samples. Here the CDR3 reads CASSLSGAAFF. CDR3 sequence (DNA): TGTGCCAGCAGTTTATCAGGGGCAGCTTTCTTT.